The rows below give T cell receptor beta chains drawn from one sample of a study of Tregs in tolerant kidney transplant recipients. Generated by immunoSEQ multiplex PCR, the TCRdb table keeps only in-frame clones and is missing some. The data contain roughly 70,000 clones, around 87% of them singletons. The source was CD4+ T cells from blood (PBMCs), collected 6 months after the transplant. The receptors come from a human patient who received a combined kidney and bone marrow transplant. Some T cells may be transferred from the graft donor. Each CDR3 is given with its conserved first and last residue. The order of the fields is clone size, D gene, J gene, V gene, CDR3 protein, CDR3 DNA. A D gene is named only where the DNA matches it firmly. Where a row states a size, it is once, few, many or the class of an expanded clone; other rows omit it.

clone_size: NA; d_call: TRBD2; j_call: TRBJ2-7; v_call: TRBV5-1; cdr3_aa: CASSTTSGYYLATYEQYF; cdr3_nt: TGCGCCAGCAGCACGACTAGCGGGTACTATCTTGCTACCTACGAGCAGTACTTC
clone_size: NA; d_call: NA; j_call: TRBJ1-6; v_call: TRBV13; cdr3_aa: CASSLPGKDSPLHF; cdr3_nt: TGTGCCAGCAGCTTACCAGGGAAGGATTCACCCCTCCACTTT
clone_size: NA; d_call: NA; j_call: TRBJ2-3; v_call: TRBV5-1; cdr3_aa: CASSLEALAGTDTQYF; cdr3_nt: TGCGCCAGCAGCTTGGAAGCTCTGGCGGGCACAGATACGCAGTATTTT
clone_size: NA; d_call: NA; j_call: TRBJ1-2; v_call: TRBV5-1; cdr3_aa: CASSLPGDGEWYTF; cdr3_nt: TGCGCCAGCAGCTTGCCGGGGGACGGAGAGTGGTACACCTTC
clone_size: NA; d_call: NA; j_call: TRBJ1-1; v_call: TRBV11-2; cdr3_aa: CASSLNRDTEAFF; cdr3_nt: TGTGCCAGCAGCCTCAACCGGGACACTGAAGCTTTCTTT
clone_size: NA; d_call: NA; j_call: TRBJ2-2; v_call: TRBV4-2; cdr3_aa: CASSHRLNTGELFF; cdr3_nt: TGTGCCAGCAGCCACAGATTGAACACCGGGGAGCTGTTTTTT
clone_size: NA; d_call: NA; j_call: TRBJ1-1; v_call: TRBV5-1; cdr3_aa: CASSLQRENTEAFF; cdr3_nt: TGCGCCAGCAGCTTGCAACGGGAGAACACTGAAGCTTTCTTT
clone_size: NA; d_call: NA; j_call: TRBJ1-6; v_call: TRBV6-5; cdr3_aa: CASTPGRWDSPLHF; cdr3_nt: TGTGCCAGCACTCCCGGGAGGTGGGATTCACCCCTCCACTTT
clone_size: few; d_call: TRBD2; j_call: TRBJ2-3; v_call: TRBV5-1; cdr3_aa: CASSLGRGGGTDTQYF; cdr3_nt: TGCGCCAGCAGCTTGGGGCGGGGGGGCGGCACAGATACGCAGTATTTT
clone_size: NA; d_call: NA; j_call: TRBJ2-7; v_call: TRBV25-1; cdr3_aa: CASSPAYEQYF; cdr3_nt: TGTGCCAGCAGTCCCGCCTACGAGCAGTACTTC
clone_size: NA; d_call: TRBD2; j_call: TRBJ2-7; v_call: TRBV19; cdr3_aa: CASSPQPGLFNEQYF; cdr3_nt: TGTGCCAGTAGTCCACAACCGGGACTATTCAACGAGCAGTACTTC
clone_size: few; d_call: TRBD2; j_call: TRBJ2-7; v_call: TRBV14; cdr3_aa: CASSLTGLAGYYEQYF; cdr3_nt: TGTGCCAGCAGCCTCACAGGACTAGCGGGTTACTACGAGCAGTACTTC
clone_size: few; d_call: NA; j_call: TRBJ2-1; v_call: TRBV2; cdr3_aa: CASRRDFGDEQFF; cdr3_nt: TGTGCCAGCAGGCGGGACTTTGGGGATGAGCAGTTCTTC
clone_size: NA; d_call: TRBD1; j_call: TRBJ1-2; v_call: TRBV4-2; cdr3_aa: CASSQEGTGSNYGYTF; cdr3_nt: TGTGCCAGCAGCCAAGAAGGGACAGGGTCTAACTATGGCTACACCTTC
clone_size: NA; d_call: TRBD1; j_call: TRBJ1-5; v_call: TRBV6-7; cdr3_aa: CASSYSKGLDRGYGQPQHF; cdr3_nt: TGTGCCAGCAGTTACTCGAAAGGGCTTGACAGGGGATATGGTCAGCCCCAGCATTTT
clone_size: NA; d_call: NA; j_call: TRBJ1-2; v_call: TRBV18; cdr3_aa: CASSPLQQASNYGYTF; cdr3_nt: TGTGCCAGCTCACCATTACAACAGGCCTCCAACTATGGCTACACCTTC
clone_size: NA; d_call: NA; j_call: TRBJ1-1; v_call: TRBV7-3; cdr3_aa: CASSLRAGMNTEAFF; cdr3_nt: TGTGCCAGCAGCTTAAGGGCAGGGATGAACACTGAAGCTTTCTTT
clone_size: once; d_call: TRBD2; j_call: TRBJ2-7; v_call: TRBV4-3; cdr3_aa: CASSQGTSRSYEQYF; cdr3_nt: TGCGCCAGCAGCCAAGGGACTAGCCGGAGCTACGAGCAGTACTTC
clone_size: NA; d_call: NA; j_call: TRBJ1-1; v_call: TRBV29-1; cdr3_aa: CSVGLTGNTEAFF; cdr3_nt: TGCAGCGTAGGCCTGACGGGGAACACTGAAGCTTTCTTT
clone_size: NA; d_call: NA; j_call: TRBJ1-2; v_call: TRBV4-3; cdr3_aa: CASSQALLDGYTF; cdr3_nt: TGCGCCAGCAGCCAAGCGTTGTTAGATGGCTACACCTTC
clone_size: NA; d_call: TRBD2; j_call: TRBJ2-3; v_call: TRBV15; cdr3_aa: CATSLGTSADTQYF; cdr3_nt: TGTGCCACCAGCCTTGGGACTAGTGCAGATACGCAGTATTTT
clone_size: once; d_call: NA; j_call: TRBJ2-1; v_call: TRBV7-9; cdr3_aa: CASSPLWERWNGEQFF; cdr3_nt: TGTGCCAGCAGCCCTTTGTGGGAGAGGTGGAATGGTGAGCAGTTCTTC
clone_size: NA; d_call: TRBD2; j_call: TRBJ2-5; v_call: TRBV13; cdr3_aa: CASSQSGTSGLGAQYF; cdr3_nt: TGTGCCAGCAGCCAAAGCGGGACTAGCGGTCTAGGGGCCCAGTACTTC
clone_size: NA; d_call: NA; j_call: TRBJ2-5; v_call: TRBV2; cdr3_aa: CGGGQAETQYF; cdr3_nt: TGTGGGGGGGGACAGGCGGAGACCCAGTACTTC
clone_size: NA; d_call: TRBD1; j_call: TRBJ2-7; v_call: TRBV27; cdr3_aa: CASSSTDRREQYF; cdr3_nt: TGTGCCAGCAGTTCGACGGACAGGAGAGAGCAGTACTTC
clone_size: NA; d_call: TRBD2; j_call: TRBJ2-7; v_call: TRBV11-3; cdr3_aa: CASSFSGGYEQYF; cdr3_nt: TGTGCCAGCAGCTTTAGCGGGGGCTACGAGCAGTACTTC
clone_size: NA; d_call: NA; j_call: TRBJ2-7; v_call: TRBV11-3; cdr3_aa: CASSLYDSSYEQYF; cdr3_nt: TGTGCCAGCAGCTTATACGACAGCTCCTACGAGCAGTACTTC
clone_size: NA; d_call: NA; j_call: TRBJ2-2; v_call: TRBV7-2; cdr3_aa: CASSLAGLNTGELFF; cdr3_nt: TGTGCCAGCAGCTTAGCGGGACTCAACACCGGGGAGCTGTTTTTT
clone_size: NA; d_call: NA; j_call: TRBJ2-2; v_call: TRBV7-3; cdr3_aa: CASSSVQGTTGELFF; cdr3_nt: TGTGCCAGCAGCTCTGTACAGGGTACTACCGGGGAGCTGTTTTTT
clone_size: once; d_call: TRBD1; j_call: TRBJ1-5; v_call: TRBV18; cdr3_aa: CASSPEGGLQPQHF; cdr3_nt: TGTGCCAGCTCACCGGAAGGGGGCCTTCAGCCCCAGCATTTT
clone_size: NA; d_call: TRBD2; j_call: TRBJ2-1; v_call: TRBV9; cdr3_aa: CASSVVTSEGEQFF; cdr3_nt: TGTGCCAGCAGCGTAGTCACTAGCGAGGGTGAGCAGTTCTTC
clone_size: NA; d_call: NA; j_call: TRBJ2-5; v_call: TRBV5-8; cdr3_aa: CASSPGGDTQETQYF; cdr3_nt: TGTGCCAGCAGCCCGGGGGGCGACACCCAAGAGACCCAGTACTTC
clone_size: NA; d_call: TRBD1; j_call: TRBJ2-7; v_call: TRBV6-5; cdr3_aa: CASSYSKDREIEQYF; cdr3_nt: TGTGCCAGCAGTTACTCGAAGGACAGGGAGATCGAGCAGTACTTC
clone_size: NA; d_call: NA; j_call: TRBJ2-1; v_call: TRBV7-3; cdr3_aa: CASSLLGTSSNEQFF; cdr3_nt: TGTGCCAGCAGCTTACTTGGGACAAGTAGTAATGAGCAGTTCTTC
clone_size: NA; d_call: NA; j_call: TRBJ1-4; v_call: TRBV7-9; cdr3_aa: CASSPKGRGGLNEKLFF; cdr3_nt: TGTGCCAGCAGCCCAAAAGGCCGCGGAGGGTTAAATGAAAAACTGTTTTTT
clone_size: NA; d_call: TRBD1; j_call: TRBJ2-7; v_call: TRBV27; cdr3_aa: CASSFRQGFYEQYF; cdr3_nt: TGTGCCAGCAGTTTTCGACAGGGATTCTACGAGCAGTACTTC
clone_size: NA; d_call: NA; j_call: TRBJ2-5; v_call: TRBV6-6; cdr3_aa: CASSLGGVQETQYF; cdr3_nt: TGTGCCAGCAGTTTGGGAGGAGTACAAGAGACCCAGTACTTC
clone_size: NA; d_call: TRBD1; j_call: TRBJ1-2; v_call: TRBV20-1; cdr3_aa: CSAMTGVGYTF; cdr3_nt: TGCAGTGCTATGACAGGGGTCGGCTACACCTTC
clone_size: NA; d_call: NA; j_call: TRBJ1-2; v_call: TRBV7-9; cdr3_aa: CASSLVRGAYGYTF; cdr3_nt: TGTGCCAGCAGCTTGGTTCGGGGGGCATATGGCTACACCTTC
clone_size: few; d_call: NA; j_call: TRBJ1-1; v_call: TRBV19; cdr3_aa: CASSPPTGRNTEAFF; cdr3_nt: TGTGCCAGTAGCCCACCTACAGGGCGGAACACTGAAGCTTTCTTT
clone_size: NA; d_call: NA; j_call: TRBJ1-2; v_call: TRBV28; cdr3_aa: CASSPPYRAGYGYTF; cdr3_nt: TGTGCCAGCAGTCCTCCTTACAGGGCGGGCTATGGCTACACCTTC
clone_size: NA; d_call: TRBD1; j_call: TRBJ2-4; v_call: TRBV4-3; cdr3_aa: CASSQAGGQNIQYF; cdr3_nt: TGCGCCAGCAGCCAAGCAGGGGGCCAAAACATTCAGTACTTC
clone_size: NA; d_call: NA; j_call: TRBJ1-6; v_call: TRBV7-9; cdr3_aa: CASSLTIQYSPLHF; cdr3_nt: TGTGCCAGCAGCTTAACGATACAGTATTCACCCCTCCACTTT
clone_size: NA; d_call: NA; j_call: TRBJ2-2; v_call: TRBV14; cdr3_aa: CASSPRQDGELFF; cdr3_nt: TGTGCCAGCAGCCCCCGGCAGGACGGGGAGCTGTTTTTT
clone_size: NA; d_call: NA; j_call: TRBJ2-5; v_call: TRBV5-6; cdr3_aa: CASSFTRNPGTQYF; cdr3_nt: TGTGCCAGCAGCTTTACTAGAAACCCCGGGACCCAGTACTTC